This T cell receptor beta chain was found in a study of molecular identifiers for immune sequencing clone quantification (dated by TCRdb to 2017 to 2018). Broadly, across the study: In a replicate experiment, RNA from around 18,000 or 91,000 naive CD8 T cells was split into five aliquots, four of which were sequenced. CD8 T cells were used in a methods study to benchmark molecular-identifier clustering-based TCR repertoire sequencing (MIDCIRS) and TCR RNA copy counting.

To note about this clonotype: It has no known antigen specificity. Within one base of it there is no much larger clone, and no base qualities were kept.

The CDR3 covers 15 residues, taking in both the cysteine and the phenylalanine. Just the 45-base CDR3 DNA is kept, in frame starting at base 1. Trimming removed 5 bases from V and 0 bases from J, leaving 13 bases between the germline ends. The germline V gene provides CDR1 MNHEY and CDR2 SVGEGT. On the study overall, not on this receptor specifically: In CMV-specific effector cells, clones with more than 20 RNA copies contained over 98% of molecules, whereas in naive cells such clones contained under 1% of molecules. Even against a background of approximately 1 million naive CD8 T cells, spiked-in Jurkat TCR RNA amounting to a single cell's worth was reported to be detectable. The sizes of highly expanded clones could end up underestimated when identical TCR molecules share a barcode. Spiked-in Jurkat TCR RNA (around nine copies' worth), which is not part of the donor repertoire, was contained in the naive libraries. Without barcode sub-clustering, chimeric consensus sequences inflated TCR diversity; chimeras reached as high as 47%. Modeling gave 3 to 3.5 recovered TCR RNA copies per cell versus about ten by digital PCR, implying around 31% capture efficiency.

The method behind the library was PCR. Sequencing was carried out with a NextSeq 500. Preparation of bulk TCR libraries followed a previously described approach, with the TCR primers listed in Table S5. Purification of total RNA was performed with the Qiagen AllPrep DNA/RNA kit. Before analysis, reads from multiple sequencing runs of one library were combined. Per the authors' processing: Reads were retained only if an exact TCR constant sequence was present, and the retained reads were trimmed to 150 nt and grouped according to their 12-nt molecular barcodes. Reads inside each barcode group were sub-clustered using a 15% Levenshtein threshold, and a quality-weighted consensus sequence was constructed for each RNA molecule. Non-functional sequences were excluded, and lower-count sequences lying one edit away from another sequence were also excluded. Barcode sub-clusters with fewer than 20% of the maximum read count were removed, based on fitting two negative binomial distributions. Using fastp at Q25 and MiXCR, TCRdb reprocessed the public reads and kept productive beta chains. Here each entry gathers all rows of one CDR3 protein and keeps the most common genes and DNA. TCRdb, rather than the study authors, made the V and J calls. For this sample the table gives roughly 630,000 distinct CDR3 sequences, of which around 25% were detected only once. The ten largest clones represent 0.75% to 0.8% of the sample.

Libraries of naive CD8 T cells were generated from roughly 20,000 to 1,000,000 sorted cells, with 10%, 30% or 50% of the purified RNA used. On a BD FACSAria II, naive CD8 T cells were FACS-sorted as CD8+CD4-CCR7+CD45RA+ and collected into RLT Plus buffer. To test detection sensitivity, Jurkat RNA equal to under 13 TCR copies was added to samples of about 17,000-1,100,000 naive CD8 T cells. Enrichment of CD8 T cells was performed with RosetteSep CD8+ T Cell Enrichment Cocktail and Ficoll-Paque, after which ACK red cell lysis was carried out. The sequenced sample consisted of naive CD8+ T cells from blood, with Jurkat cell RNA spiked in. The cell subset or site label, read with the paper, signifies: FACS-sorted CD8+CD4-CCR7+CD45RA+ naive T cells. The sequence links TRBV6-2 or TRBV6-3 to TRBJ1-2; the D gene is perhaps TRBD1, from 5 matching bases. The receptor comes from a human donor in good health. Some libraries in this study had Jurkat cell RNA spiked in. The CDR3 protein sequence reads: CASSRNRHSNYGYTF. The DNA sequence follows: TGTGCCAGCAGTCGAAACAGGCACTCTAACTATGGCTACACCTTC.